This T cell receptor (beta chain) originates from a study of blood T cell repertoires in COVID-19. Turning to the study itself: The United States, Italy and Spain were the sources of the acute and convalescent COVID-19 samples. In each case, the material was cDNA or gDNA derived from T cells, B-cell-depleted T cells, or PBMCs.

In its sample, this clone was seen a few times. Original methodology: Counts of nucleated cells, estimated from reference gene primer amplification, were obtained. The method was immunoSEQ multiplex PCR; TCRdb's version includes in-frame clones alone and lacks a portion of them. V, J and clone size are those of that table, while D and trimming were read from the DNA. The table lists about 140,000 clones, approximately 79% of them singletons. This CDR3 has 14 amino acids. V gave up 6 bases and J gave up 4 bases; unmatched junction bases: 5. Germline V gene lookup returns CDR1 MDHEN and CDR2 SYDVKM. The receptor's source is a man in his fifties with active or convalescent COVID-19. This chain connects TRBV28 to TRBJ1-3; the match to TRBD1 covers 8 bases. Input material: peripheral blood. CDR3 nucleotides: TGTGCCAGCAGGCCTACAGGGGGAGGAAACACCATATATTTT. Its translation is CASRPTGGGNTIYF.